Given below is one T cell receptor (beta chain) in context. Its specificity is unknown. The V and J ends lost 5 bases and 6 bases, in that order; junction bases with no gene match: 13. CDR1 and CDR2 from the germline V gene are SGHVS and FNYEAQ. This CDR3 is built from 16 residues. The PCR used 60 Vbeta and 13 Jbeta primers. Original processing notes: Per a later analysis, the number of unique TCR beta chains was roughly 80 million, of which about 11 million were shared. Profiled with immunoSEQ multiplex PCR; TCRdb holds only in-frame clones, not every one. Clone size and the V and J calls come from that table; the DNA yielded D and trimming. Altogether around 150,000 clones are present, approximately 73% being singletons, with the ten largest covering roughly 14%. This specimen belongs to a study of cytomegalovirus exposure and HLA in healthy donors. Study-level results: Association of a missense DCLRE1C variant with TCR beta V- and J-gene trimming was reported in a later analysis.

The sequenced sample consisted of PBMCs. The origin of this receptor is a human donor in good health. This chain uses TRBV7-6 with TRBJ2-1; 7 bases are a match to TRBD2. Here the CDR3 DNA reads TGTGCCAGCAGCAATCCGGGGGGAGGGCCCCGCAATGAGCAGTTCTTC. Encoded protein: CASSNPGGGPRNEQFF.